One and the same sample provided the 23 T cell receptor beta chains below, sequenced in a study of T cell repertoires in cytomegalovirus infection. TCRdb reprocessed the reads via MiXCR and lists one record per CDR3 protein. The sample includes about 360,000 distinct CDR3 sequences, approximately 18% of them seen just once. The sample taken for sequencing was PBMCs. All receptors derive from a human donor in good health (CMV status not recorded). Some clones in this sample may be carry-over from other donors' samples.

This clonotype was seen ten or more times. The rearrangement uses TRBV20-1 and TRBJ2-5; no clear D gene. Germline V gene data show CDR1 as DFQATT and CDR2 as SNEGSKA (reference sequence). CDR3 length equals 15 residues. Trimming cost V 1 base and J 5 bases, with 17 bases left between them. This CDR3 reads CSARGRLGLVETQYF. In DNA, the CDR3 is TGCAGTGCTAGAGGGCGGCTAGGTCTTGTTGAGACCCAGTACTTC.

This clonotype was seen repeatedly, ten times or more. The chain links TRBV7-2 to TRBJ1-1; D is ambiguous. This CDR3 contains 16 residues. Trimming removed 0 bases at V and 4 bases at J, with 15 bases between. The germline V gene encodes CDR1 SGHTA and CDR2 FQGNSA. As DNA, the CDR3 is TGTGCCAGCAGCTTAGCAGGGTCCGGTGTAGGCACTGAAGCTTTCTTT. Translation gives CASSLAGSGVGTEAFF.

The CDR3 region has the DNA TGTGCCAGCTCACCATTTGGCCACAGTTCCTACAATGAGCAGTTCTTC. Protein sequence: CASSPFGHSSYNEQFF. The chain has TRBV18 and TRBJ2-1; no clear D gene. Per the germline V gene, CDR1 is KGHSH and CDR2 is LQKENI. V gave up 2 bases and J gave up 1 base, with 12 bases separating them. The CDR3 length is 16 residues.

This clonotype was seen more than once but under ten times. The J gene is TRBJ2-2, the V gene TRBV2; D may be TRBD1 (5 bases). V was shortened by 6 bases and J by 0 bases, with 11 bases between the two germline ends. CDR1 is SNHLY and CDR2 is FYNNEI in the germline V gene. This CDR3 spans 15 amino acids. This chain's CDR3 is CASRSRAANTGELFF. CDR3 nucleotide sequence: TGTGCCAGCAGATCCAGGGCCGCGAACACCGGGGAGCTGTTTTTT.

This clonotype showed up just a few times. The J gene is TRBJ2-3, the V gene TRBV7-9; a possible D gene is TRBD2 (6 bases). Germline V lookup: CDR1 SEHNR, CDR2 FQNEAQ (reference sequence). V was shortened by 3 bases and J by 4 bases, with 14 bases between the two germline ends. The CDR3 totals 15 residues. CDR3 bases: TGTGCCAGCAGCTTTCGGGGGAGGAGCGCAGATACGCAGTATTTT. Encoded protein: CASSFRGRSADTQYF.

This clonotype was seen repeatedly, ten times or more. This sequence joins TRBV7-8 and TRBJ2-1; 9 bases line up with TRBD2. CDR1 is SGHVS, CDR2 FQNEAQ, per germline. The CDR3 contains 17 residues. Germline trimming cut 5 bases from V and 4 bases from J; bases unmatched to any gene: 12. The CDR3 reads CASSPSGHSGGYNEQFF. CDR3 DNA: TGTGCCAGCAGCCCCTCGGGCCATAGCGGGGGATACAATGAGCAGTTCTTC.

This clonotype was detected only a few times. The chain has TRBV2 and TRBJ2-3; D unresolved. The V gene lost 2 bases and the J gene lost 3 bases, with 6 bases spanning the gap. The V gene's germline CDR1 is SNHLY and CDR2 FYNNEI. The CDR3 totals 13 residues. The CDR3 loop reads CASSEFRTDTQYF. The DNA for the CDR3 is TGTGCCAGCAGTGAATTTCGTACAGATACGCAGTATTTT.

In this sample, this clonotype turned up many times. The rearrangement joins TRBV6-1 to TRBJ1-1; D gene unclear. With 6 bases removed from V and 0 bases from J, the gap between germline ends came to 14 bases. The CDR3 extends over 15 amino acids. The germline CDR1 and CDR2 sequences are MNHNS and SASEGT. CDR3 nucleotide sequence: TGTGCCAGCAGAGGTGGGTTTAGGATGAACACTGAAGCTTTCTTT. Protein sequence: CASRGGFRMNTEAFF.

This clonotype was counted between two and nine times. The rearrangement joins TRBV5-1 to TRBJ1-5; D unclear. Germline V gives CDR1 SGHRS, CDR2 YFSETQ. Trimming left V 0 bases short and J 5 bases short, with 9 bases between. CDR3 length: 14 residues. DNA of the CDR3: TGCGCCAGCAGCTTGGGAGAAGGCGATCAGCCCCAGCATTTT. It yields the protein CASSLGEGDQPQHF.

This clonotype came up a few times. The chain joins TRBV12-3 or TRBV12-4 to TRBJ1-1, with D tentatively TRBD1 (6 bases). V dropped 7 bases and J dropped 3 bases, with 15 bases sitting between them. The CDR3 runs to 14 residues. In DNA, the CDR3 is TGTGCCAGCACCTTGAGGGGGGGGTACACTGAAGCTTTCTTT. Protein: CASTLRGGYTEAFF.

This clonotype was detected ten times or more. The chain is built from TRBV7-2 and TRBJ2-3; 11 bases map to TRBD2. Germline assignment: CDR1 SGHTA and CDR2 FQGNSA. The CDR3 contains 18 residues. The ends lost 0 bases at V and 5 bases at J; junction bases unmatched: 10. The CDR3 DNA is TGTGCCAGCAGCTTAGCGGCGCTAGCGGGAGGAGGTATAGATACGCAGTATTTT. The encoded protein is CASSLAALAGGGIDTQYF.

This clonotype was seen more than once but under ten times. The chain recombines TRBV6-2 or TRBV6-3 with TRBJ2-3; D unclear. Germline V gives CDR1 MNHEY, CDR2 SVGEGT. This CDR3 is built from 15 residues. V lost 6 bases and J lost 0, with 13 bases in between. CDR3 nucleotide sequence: TGTGCCAGCAGCAAACACGTAACTAGCACAGATACGCAGTATTTT. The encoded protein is CASSKHVTSTDTQYF.

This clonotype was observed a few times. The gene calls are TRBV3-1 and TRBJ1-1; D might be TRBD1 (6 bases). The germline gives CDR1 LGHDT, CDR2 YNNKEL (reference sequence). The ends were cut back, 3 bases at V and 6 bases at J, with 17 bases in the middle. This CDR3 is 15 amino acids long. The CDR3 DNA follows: TGTGCCAGCAGCCAGGGTTCACAGGGCAGGGCTGAAGCTTTCTTT. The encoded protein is CASSQGSQGRAEAFF.

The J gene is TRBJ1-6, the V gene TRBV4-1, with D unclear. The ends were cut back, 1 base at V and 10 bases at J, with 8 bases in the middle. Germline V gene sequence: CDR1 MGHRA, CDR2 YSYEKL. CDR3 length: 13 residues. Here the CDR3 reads CASSQVRESPLHF. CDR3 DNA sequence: TGCGCCAGCAGCCAAGTGCGTGAATCACCCCTCCACTTT.

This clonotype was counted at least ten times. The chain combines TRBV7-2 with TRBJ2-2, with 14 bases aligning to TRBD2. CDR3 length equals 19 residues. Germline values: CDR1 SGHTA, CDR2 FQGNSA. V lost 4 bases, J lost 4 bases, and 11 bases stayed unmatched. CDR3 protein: CASSYKGLAGAALTGELFF. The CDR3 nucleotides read TGTGCCAGCAGCTATAAGGGACTAGCGGGAGCCGCTCTCACCGGGGAGCTGTTTTTT.

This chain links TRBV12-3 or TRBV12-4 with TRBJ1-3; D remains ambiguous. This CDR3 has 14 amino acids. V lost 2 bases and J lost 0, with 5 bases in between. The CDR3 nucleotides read TGTGCCAGCAGTTTAATTAGCTCTGGAAACACCATATATTTT. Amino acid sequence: CASSLISSGNTIYF.

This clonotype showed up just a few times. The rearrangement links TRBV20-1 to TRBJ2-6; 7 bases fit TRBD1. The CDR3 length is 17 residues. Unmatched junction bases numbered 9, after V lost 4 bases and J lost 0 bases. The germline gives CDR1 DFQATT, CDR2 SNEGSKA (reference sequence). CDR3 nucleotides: TGCAGTGCTAAGGAAGGGACAGTCCCCTCTGGGGCCAACGTCCTGACTTTC. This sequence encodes CSAKEGTVPSGANVLTF.

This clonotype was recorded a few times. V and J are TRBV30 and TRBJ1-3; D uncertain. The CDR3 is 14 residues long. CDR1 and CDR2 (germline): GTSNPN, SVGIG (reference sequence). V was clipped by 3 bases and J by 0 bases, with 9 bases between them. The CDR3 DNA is TGTGCCTGGAGCGGGGTTTACTCTGGAAACACCATATATTTT. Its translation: CAWSGVYSGNTIYF.

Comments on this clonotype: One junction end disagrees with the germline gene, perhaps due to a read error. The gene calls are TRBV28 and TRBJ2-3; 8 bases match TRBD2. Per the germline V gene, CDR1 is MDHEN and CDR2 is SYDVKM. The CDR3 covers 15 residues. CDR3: CASSRGGGLGDTKYF. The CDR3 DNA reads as TGTGCCAGCAGTAGAGGCGGGGGGTTAGGAGATACGAAGTATTTT.

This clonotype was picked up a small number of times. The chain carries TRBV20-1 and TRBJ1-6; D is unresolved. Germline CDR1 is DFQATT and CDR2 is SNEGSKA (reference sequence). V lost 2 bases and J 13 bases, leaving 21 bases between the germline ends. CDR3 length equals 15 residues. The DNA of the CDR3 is TGCAGTGCTAGACCTATAGGTCGTCGTCGTCTCCCCCTCCACTTT. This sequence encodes CSARPIGRRRLPLHF.

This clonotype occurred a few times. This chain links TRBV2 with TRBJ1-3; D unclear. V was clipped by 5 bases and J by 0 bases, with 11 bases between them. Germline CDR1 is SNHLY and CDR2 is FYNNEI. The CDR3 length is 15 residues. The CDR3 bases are TGTGCCAGCAGTCGAGACACGAGCTCTGGAAACACCATATATTTT. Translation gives CASSRDTSSGNTIYF. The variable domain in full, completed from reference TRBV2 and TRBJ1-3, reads EPEVTQTPSHQVTQMGQEVILRCVPISNHLYFYWYRQILGQKVEFLVSFYNNEISEKSEIFDDQFSVERPDGSNFTLKIRSTKLEDSAMYFCASSRDTSSGNTIYFGEGSWLTVV.

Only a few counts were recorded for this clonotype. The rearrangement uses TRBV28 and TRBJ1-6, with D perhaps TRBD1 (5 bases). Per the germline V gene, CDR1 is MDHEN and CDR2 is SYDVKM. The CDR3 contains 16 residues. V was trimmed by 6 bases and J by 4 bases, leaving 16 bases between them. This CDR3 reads CASRFGGIRYNSPLHF. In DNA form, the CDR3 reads TGTGCCAGCAGATTCGGGGGAATTCGGTATAATTCACCCCTCCACTTT.

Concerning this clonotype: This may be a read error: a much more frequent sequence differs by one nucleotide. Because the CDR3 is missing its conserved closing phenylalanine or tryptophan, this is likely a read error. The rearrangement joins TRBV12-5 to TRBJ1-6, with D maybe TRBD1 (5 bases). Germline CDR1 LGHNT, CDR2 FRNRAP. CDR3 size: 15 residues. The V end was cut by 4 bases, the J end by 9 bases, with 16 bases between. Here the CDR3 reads CASGSPWPRGSPLHY. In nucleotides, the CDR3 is TGTGCTAGTGGTTCCCCCTGGCCGAGGGGTTCACCCCTCCACTAT.